This record covers a single T cell receptor (beta chain). A read error may produce the germline difference seen at one junction end. Investigators profiled TCR beta VDJ and CDR3 from genomic DNA template. TCRdb fed the reads into MiXCR, producing one record per CDR3 protein. The sample holds some 180,000 distinct CDR3 sequences, around half seen once. The entry originates in a study of CD8+CD57+ T cells in acquired aplastic anemia. Study context: Sorted CD4+ and CD8+ cells yielded about 3.1 ug of DNA on average. Read counts for CD4+ cells (from healthy donors) averaged about 10.8 million.

The CDR3 contains 17 residues. The V gene's germline CDR1 is SGHVT and CDR2 SQSDAQ. This TCR was sampled from a human donor in good health. The chain combines TRBV7-4 with TRBJ1-1; 12 positions match TRBD1. Sequencing was carried out using sorted CD4+, CD8+, or CD8+CD57+ T cells (not recorded which) from PBMCs. The CDR3 spells CTSSFRGQGALNTEAFF. The CDR3 DNA reads TGTACCAGCAGTTTCAGGGGACAGGGGGCCCTGAACACTGAAGCTTTCTTT. The full variable domain, completed using reference TRBV7-4 and TRBJ1-1, is GAGVSQSPRYKVAKRGRDVALRCDSISGHVTLYWYRQTLGQGSEVLTYSQSDAQRDKSGRPSGRFSAERPERSVSTLKIQRTEQGDSAVYLCTSSFRGQGALNTEAFFGQGTRLTVV.